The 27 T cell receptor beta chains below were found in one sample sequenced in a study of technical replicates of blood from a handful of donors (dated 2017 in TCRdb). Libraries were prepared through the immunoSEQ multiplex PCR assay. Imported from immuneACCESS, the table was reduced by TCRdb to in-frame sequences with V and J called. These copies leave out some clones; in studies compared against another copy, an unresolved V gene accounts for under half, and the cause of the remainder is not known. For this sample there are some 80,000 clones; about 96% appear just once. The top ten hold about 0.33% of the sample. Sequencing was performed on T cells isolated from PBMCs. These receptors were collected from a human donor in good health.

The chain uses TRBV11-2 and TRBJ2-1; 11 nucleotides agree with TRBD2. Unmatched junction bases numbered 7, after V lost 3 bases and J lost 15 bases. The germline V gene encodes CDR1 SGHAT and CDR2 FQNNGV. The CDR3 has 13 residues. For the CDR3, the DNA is TGTGCCAGCAGCTTCCAAACTAGCGGGAGATCGTTCTTC. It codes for CASSFQTSGRSFF.

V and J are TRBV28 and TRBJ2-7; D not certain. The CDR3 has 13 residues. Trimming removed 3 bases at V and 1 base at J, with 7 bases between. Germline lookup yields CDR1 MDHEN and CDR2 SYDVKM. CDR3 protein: CASSFPGSYEQYF. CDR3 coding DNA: TGTGCCAGCAGTTTCCCAGGATCCTACGAGCAGTACTTC.

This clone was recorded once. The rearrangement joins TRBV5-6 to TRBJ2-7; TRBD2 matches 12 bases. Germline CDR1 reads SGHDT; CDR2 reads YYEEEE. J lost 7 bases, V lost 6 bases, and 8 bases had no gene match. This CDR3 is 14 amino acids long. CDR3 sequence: CASINRLAGVEQYF. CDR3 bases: TGTGCCAGCATCAACCGACTAGCGGGAGTTGAGCAGTACTTC.

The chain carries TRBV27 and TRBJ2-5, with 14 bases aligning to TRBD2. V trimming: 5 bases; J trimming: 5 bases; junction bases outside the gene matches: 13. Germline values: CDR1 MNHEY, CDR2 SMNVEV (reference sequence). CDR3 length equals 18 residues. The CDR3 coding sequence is TGTGCCAGCAGTACTACCTATGGGACTAGCGGGAGTAGGGAGACCCAGTACTTC. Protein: CASSTTYGTSGSRETQYF.

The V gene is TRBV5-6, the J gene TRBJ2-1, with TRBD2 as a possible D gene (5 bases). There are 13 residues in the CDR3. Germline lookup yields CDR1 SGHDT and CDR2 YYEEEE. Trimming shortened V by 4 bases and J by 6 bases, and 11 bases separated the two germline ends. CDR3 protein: CASSTGLVNEQFF. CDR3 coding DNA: TGTGCCAGCAGCACCGGACTGGTCAATGAGCAGTTCTTC.

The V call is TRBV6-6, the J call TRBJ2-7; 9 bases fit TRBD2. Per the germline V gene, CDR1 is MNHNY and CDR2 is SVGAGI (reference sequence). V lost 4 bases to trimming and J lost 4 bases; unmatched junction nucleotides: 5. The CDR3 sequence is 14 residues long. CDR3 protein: CASSSTSGLYEQYF. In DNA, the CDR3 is TGTGCCAGCAGTTCGACTAGCGGATTGTACGAGCAGTACTTC.

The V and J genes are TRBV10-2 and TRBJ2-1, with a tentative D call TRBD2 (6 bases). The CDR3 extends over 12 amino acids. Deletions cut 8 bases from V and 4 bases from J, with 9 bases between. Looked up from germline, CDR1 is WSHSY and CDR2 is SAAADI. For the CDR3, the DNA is TGCGCCAGCCAGCGGGCATACAATGAGCAGTTCTTC. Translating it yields CASQRAYNEQFF.

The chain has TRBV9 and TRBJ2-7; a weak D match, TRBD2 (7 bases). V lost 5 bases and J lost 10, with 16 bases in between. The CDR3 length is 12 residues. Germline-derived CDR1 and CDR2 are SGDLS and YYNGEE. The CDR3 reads CASRPEGGAQYF. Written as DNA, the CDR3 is TGTGCCAGCAGACCAGAGGGGGGGGCCCAGTACTTC.

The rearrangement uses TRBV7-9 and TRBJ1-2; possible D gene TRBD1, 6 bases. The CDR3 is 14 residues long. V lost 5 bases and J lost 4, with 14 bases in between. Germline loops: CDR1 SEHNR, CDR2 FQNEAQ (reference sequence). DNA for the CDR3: TGTGCCAGCAGCGTCGGACAGAAGGGCTATGGCTACACCTTC. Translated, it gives CASSVGQKGYGYTF.

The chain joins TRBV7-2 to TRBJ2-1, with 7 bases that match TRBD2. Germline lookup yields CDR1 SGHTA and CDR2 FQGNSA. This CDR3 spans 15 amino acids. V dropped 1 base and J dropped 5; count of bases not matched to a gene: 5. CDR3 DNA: TGTGCCAGCAGCTTAGGACTAGCTCGGGACAATGAGCAGTTCTTC. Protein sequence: CASSLGLARDNEQFF.

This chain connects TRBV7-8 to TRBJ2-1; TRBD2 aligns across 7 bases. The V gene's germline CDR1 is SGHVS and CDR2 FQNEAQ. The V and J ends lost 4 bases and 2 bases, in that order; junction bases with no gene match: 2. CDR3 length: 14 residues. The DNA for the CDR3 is TGTGCCAGCAGCTCTAGCGGAGCCTACAATGAGCAGTTCTTC. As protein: CASSSSGAYNEQFF. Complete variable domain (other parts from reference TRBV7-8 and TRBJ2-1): GAGVSQSPRYKVAKRGQDVALRCDPISGHVSLFWYQQALGQGPEFLTYFQNEAQLDKSGLPSDRFFAERPEGSVSTLKIQRTQQEDSAVYLCASSSSGAYNEQFFGPGTRLTVL.

In DNA form, the CDR3 reads TGTGCCATCAGTGGGGGTGGGGAGGGATACAATGAGCAGTTCTTC. Protein sequence: CAISGGGEGYNEQFF. The V call is TRBV10-3, the J call TRBJ2-1; the match to TRBD2 covers 7 bases. The germline gives CDR1 ENHRY, CDR2 SYGVKD. V trimming: 4 bases; J trimming: 4 bases; junction bases outside the gene matches: 7. The CDR3 spans 15 residues.

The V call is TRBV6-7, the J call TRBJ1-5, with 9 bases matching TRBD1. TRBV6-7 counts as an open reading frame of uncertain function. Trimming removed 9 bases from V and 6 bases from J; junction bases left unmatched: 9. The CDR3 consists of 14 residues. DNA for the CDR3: TGTGCCAGAAAACAGGGGGCTAGAAGTCAGCCCCAGCATTTT. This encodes CARKQGARSQPQHF.

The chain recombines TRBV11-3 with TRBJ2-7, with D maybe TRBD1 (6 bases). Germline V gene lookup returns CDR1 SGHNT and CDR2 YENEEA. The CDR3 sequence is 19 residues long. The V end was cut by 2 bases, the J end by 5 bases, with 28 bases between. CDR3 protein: CASSLTQTPAQGSYDEQYF. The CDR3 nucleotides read TGTGCCAGCAGCTTAACGCAGACTCCGGCACAGGGCAGTTACGACGAGCAGTACTTC.

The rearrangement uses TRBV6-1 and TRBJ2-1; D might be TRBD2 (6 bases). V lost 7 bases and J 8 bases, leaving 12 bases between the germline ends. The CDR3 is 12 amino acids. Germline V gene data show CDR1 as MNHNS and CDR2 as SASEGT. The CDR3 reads CASTQWGDEQFF. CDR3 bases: TGTGCCAGCACCCAGTGGGGGGATGAGCAGTTCTTC.

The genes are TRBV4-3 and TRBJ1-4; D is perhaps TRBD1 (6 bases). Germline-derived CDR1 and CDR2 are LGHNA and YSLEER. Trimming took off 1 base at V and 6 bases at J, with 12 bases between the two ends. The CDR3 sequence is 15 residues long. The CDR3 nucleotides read TGCGCCAGCAGCCAAGGCACAGGGTATTATGAAAAACTGTTTTTT. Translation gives CASSQGTGYYEKLFF.

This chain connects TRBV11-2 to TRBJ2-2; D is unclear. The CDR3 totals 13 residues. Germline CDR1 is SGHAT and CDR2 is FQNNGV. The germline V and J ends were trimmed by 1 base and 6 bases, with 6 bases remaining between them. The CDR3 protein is CASSLVAAGELFF. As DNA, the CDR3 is TGTGCCAGCAGCTTAGTGGCGGCCGGGGAGCTGTTTTTT.

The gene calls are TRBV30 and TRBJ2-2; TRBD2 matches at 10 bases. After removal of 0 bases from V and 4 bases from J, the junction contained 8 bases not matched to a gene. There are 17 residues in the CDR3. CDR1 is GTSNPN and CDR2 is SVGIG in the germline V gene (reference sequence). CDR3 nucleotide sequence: TGTGCCTGGAGTGTACCCGTCAGCGGGAGGGCCACCGGGGAGCTGTTTTTT. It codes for CAWSVPVSGRATGELFF.

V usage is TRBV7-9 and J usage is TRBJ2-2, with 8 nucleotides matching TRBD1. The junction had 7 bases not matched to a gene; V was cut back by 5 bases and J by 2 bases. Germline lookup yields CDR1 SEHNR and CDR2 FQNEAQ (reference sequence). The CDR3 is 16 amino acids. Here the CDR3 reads CASSIGQGDNTGELFF. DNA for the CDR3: TGTGCCAGCAGCATCGGACAGGGAGATAACACCGGGGAGCTGTTTTTT.

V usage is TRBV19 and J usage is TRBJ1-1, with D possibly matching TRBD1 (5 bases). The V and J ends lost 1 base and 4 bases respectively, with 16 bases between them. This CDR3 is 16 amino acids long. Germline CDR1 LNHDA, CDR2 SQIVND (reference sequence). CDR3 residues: CASSIVGNGGVTEAFF. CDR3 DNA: TGTGCCAGTAGTATAGTGGGAAATGGGGGGGTCACTGAAGCTTTCTTT.

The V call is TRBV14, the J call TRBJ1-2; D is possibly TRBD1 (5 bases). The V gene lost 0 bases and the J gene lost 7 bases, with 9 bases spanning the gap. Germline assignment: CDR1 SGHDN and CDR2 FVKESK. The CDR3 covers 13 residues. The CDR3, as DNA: TGTGCCAGCAGCCAAGACAGGAGGGGTGGCTACACCTTC. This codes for CASSQDRRGGYTF. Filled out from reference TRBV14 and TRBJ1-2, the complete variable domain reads EAGVTQFPSHSVIEKGQTVTLRCDPISGHDNLYWYRRVMGKEIKFLLHFVKESKQDESGMPNNRFLAERTGGTYSTLKVQPAELEDSGVYFCASSQDRRGGYTFGSGTRLTVV.

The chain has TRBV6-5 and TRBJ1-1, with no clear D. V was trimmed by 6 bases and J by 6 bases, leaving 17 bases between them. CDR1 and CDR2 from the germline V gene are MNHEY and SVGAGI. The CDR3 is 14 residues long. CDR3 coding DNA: TGTGCCAGCAGGTGGGCTGAGGGCTTTTCTGAAGCTTTCTTT. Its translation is CASRWAEGFSEAFF.

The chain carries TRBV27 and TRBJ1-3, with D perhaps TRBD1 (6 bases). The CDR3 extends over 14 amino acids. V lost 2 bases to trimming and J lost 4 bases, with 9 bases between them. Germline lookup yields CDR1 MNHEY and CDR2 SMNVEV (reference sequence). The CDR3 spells CASSLQGPGNTIYF. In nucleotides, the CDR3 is TGTGCCAGCAGTTTACAGGGGCCAGGAAACACCATATATTTT.

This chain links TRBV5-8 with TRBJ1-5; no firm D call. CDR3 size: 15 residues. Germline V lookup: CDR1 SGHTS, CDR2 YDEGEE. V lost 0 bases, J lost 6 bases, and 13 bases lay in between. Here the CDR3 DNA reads TGTGCCAGCAGCTTGGAACCAGGTCATCTTCAGCCCCAGCATTTT. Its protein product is CASSLEPGHLQPQHF.

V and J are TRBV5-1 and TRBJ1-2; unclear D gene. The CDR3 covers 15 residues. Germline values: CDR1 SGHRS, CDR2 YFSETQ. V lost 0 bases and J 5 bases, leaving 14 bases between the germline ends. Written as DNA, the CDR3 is TGCGCCAGCAGCTTGGCCGGGTCGGGTTCTTATGGCTACACCTTC. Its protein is CASSLAGSGSYGYTF.

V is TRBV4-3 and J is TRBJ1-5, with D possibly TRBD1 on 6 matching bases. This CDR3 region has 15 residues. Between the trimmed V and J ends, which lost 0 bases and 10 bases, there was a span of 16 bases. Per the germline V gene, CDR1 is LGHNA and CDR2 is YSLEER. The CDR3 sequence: CASSQDINRERPQHF. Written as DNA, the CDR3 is TGCGCCAGCAGCCAAGATATCAACAGGGAAAGACCCCAGCATTTT.

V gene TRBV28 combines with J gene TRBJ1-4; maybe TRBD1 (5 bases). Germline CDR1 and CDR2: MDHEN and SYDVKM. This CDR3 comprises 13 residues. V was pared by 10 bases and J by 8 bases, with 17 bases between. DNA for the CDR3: TGTGCCACAACCTGGGGGGGGGACGAAAAACTGTTTTTT. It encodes CATTWGGDEKLFF.